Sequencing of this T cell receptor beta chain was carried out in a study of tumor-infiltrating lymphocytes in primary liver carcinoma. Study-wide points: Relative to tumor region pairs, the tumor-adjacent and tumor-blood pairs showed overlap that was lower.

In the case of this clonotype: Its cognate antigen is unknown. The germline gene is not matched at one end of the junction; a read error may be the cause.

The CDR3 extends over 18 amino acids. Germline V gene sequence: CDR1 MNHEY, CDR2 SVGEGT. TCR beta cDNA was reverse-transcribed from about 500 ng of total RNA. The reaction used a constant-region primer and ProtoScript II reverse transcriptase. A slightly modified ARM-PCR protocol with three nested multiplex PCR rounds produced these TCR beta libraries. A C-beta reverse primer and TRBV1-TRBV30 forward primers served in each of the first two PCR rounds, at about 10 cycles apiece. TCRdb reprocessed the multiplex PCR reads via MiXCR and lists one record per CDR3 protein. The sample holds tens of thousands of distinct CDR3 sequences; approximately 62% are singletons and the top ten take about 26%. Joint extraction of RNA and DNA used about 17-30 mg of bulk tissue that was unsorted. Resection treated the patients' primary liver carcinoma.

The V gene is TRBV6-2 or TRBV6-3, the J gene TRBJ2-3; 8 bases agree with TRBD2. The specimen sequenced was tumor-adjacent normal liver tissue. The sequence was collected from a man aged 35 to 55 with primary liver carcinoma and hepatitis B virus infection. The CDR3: CASSFLRPTGAGADTQYF. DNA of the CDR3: TGTGCCAGCAGCTTCCTCCGACCAACGGGAGCGGGGGCAGATACGCAGTATTTC.